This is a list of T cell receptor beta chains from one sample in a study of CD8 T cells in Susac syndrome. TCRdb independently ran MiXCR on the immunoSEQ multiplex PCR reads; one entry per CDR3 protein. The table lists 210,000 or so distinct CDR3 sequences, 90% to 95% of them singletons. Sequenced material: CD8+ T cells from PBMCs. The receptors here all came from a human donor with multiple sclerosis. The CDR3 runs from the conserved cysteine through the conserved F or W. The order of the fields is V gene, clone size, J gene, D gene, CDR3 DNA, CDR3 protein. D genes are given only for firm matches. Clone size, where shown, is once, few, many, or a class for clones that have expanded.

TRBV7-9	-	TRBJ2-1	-	TGTGCCAGCAGCCACCGGGACTCCTCGAGATACAATGAGCAGTTCTTC	CASSHRDSSRYNEQFF
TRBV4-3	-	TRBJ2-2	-	TGCGCCAGCAGCATTGGGGAGAGGACCGGGGAGCTGTTTTTT	CASSIGERTGELFF
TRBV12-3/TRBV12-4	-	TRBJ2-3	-	TGTGCCAGCAGTTTGAGGCAGAGCACAGATACGCAGTATTTT	CASSLRQSTDTQYF
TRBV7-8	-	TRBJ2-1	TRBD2	TGTGCCAGCAGCTTAGAGGGTTGGGAGCGGGACCAGTTCTTC	CASSLEGWERDQFF
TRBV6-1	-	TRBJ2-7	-	TGTGCCAGCAGTCCCCCCATCCGGGCAGCCTACGAGCAGTACTTC	CASSPPIRAAYEQYF
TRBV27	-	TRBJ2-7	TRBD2	TGTGCCAGCAGTTCCCGACTAGCGGGAGCCGGGGCAACACTCTACGAGCAGTACTTC	CASSSRLAGAGATLYEQYF
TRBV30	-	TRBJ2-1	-	TGTGCCTGGGGAGGGAATATCGGCTCCTACAATGAGCAGTTCTTC	CAWGGNIGSYNEQFF
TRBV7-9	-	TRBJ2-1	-	TGTGCCAGCAGCTCCAAGGACAGCAAGAACAATGAGCAGTTCTTC	CASSSKDSKNNEQFF
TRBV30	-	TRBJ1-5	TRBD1	TGTGCCTGGTCCGACAGGGGCAATCAGCCCCAGCATTTT	CAWSDRGNQPQHF
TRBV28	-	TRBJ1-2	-	TGTGCCAGCGCACAGGGCATCGCCTATGGCTACACCTTC	CASAQGIAYGYTF
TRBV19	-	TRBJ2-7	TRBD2	TGTGCCAGTAGTATAGAAGCGGGATTCTACGAGCAGTACTTC	CASSIEAGFYEQYF
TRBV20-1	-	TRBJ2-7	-	TGCAGTGCTAGAGGGGCCGAAGAGGCATTC	CSARGAEEAF
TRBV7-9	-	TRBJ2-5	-	TGTGCCAGCAGCTACCTCGGAGCGCAGGAGACCCAGTACTTC	CASSYLGAQETQYF
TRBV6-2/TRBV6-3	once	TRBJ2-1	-	TGTGCCAGCAGTTACTCCCAGAACAATGAGCAGTTCTTC	CASSYSQNNEQFF
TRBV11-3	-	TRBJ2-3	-	TGTGCCAGCAGCCCCGAGAGGCCCGTAGATACGCAGTATTTT	CASSPERPVDTQYF
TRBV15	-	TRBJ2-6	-	TGTGCCACCAGCAGAGATAGGGGCAGCTCCGAGGTCCTGACTTTC	CATSRDRGSSEVLTF
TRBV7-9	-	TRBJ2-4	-	TGTGCCAGCAGCTTAGTGGGGGAAGCCAAAAACATTCAGTACTTC	CASSLVGEAKNIQYF